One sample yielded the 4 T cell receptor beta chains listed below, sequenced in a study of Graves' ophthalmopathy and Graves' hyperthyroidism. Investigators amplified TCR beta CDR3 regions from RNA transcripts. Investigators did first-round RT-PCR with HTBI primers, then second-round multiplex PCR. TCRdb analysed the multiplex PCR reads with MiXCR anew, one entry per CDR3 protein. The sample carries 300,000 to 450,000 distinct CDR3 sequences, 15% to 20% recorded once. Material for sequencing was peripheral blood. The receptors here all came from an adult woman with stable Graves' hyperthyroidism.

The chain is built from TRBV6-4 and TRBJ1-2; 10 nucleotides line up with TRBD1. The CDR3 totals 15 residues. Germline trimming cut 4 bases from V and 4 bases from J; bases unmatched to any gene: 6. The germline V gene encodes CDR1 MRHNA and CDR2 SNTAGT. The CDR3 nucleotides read TGTGCCAGCAGTGTAGGACAGGGGGGCTTCTATGGCTACACCTTC. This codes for CASSVGQGGFYGYTF.

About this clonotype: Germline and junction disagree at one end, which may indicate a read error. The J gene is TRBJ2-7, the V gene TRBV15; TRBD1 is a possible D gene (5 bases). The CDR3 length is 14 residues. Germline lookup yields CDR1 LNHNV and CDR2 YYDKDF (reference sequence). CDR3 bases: TGTGTCACCAGCAGAGAAAAGGGGTGGTCCGAGCAGTACTTC. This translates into CVTSREKGWSEQYF.

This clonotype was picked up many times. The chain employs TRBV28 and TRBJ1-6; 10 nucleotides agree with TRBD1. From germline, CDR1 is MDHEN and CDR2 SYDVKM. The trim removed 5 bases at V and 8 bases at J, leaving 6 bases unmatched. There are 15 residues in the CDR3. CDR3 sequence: CASSPWTGGDSPLHF. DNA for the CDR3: TGTGCCAGCAGTCCGTGGACAGGGGGAGATTCACCCCTCCACTTT. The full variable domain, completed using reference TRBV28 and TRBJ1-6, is DVKVTQSSRYLVKRTGEKVFLECVQDMDHENMFWYRQDPGLGLRLIYFSYDVKMKEKGDIPEGYSVSREKKERFSLILESASTNQTSMYLCASSPWTGGDSPLHFGNGTRLTVT.

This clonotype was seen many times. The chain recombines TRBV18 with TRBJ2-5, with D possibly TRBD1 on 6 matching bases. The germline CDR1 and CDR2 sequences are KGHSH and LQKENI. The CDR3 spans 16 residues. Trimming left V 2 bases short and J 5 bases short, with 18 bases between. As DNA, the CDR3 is TGTGCCAGCTCACCAAAAATCCCTACAGGGTTGGAGACCCAGTACTTC. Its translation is CASSPKIPTGLETQYF. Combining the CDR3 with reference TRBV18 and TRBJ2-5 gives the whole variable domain NAGVMQNPRHLVRRRGQEARLRCSPMKGHSHVYWYRQLPEEGLKFMVYLQKENIIDESGMPKERFSAEFPKEGPSILRIQQVVRGDSAAYFCASSPKIPTGLETQYFGPGTRLLVL.